This T cell receptor (beta chain) was observed in a study of blood T cell repertoires in COVID-19. Study overall: Spain, Italy and the United States supplied samples that represented acute and convalescent COVID-19. T cells, B-cell-depleted T cells, or PBMCs supplied cDNA or gDNA.

Assay used: immunoSEQ multiplex PCR; TCRdb lists only in-frame clones, some missing. The repertoire consists of over 150,000 clones, with about four fifths occurring once and the leading ten covering about 10%. The sample consisted of peripheral blood. The receptor was isolated from a woman older than 75 with active or convalescent COVID-19.

The CDR3 nucleotides are TGTGCCAGTAGTCCGACAGGGGGTGGGACTGAAGCTTTCTTT. Translated, it gives CASSPTGGGTEAFF. The chain joins TRBV19 to TRBJ1-1, with TRBD1 matching over 9 bases. With V trimmed by 5 bases and J by 5 bases, 6 bases remained unmatched. The germline CDR1 and CDR2 sequences are LNHDA and SQIVND (reference sequence). The CDR3 is 14 residues long.